This TCR beta chain is from a study of response to subunit inactivated influenza vaccine. The CDR3 has 17 residues. A single record per CDR3 protein comes from TCRdb applying MiXCR to the RT-PCR reads. The data hold hundreds of thousands of distinct CDR3 sequences, with 10% to 12% observed a single time. These same data were also listed under a study on T cells expressing NK-cell markers. From that paper: UMI-tagged 5'RACE template switching yielded the TCR beta cDNA. Investigators obtained TCR beta repertoires from sorted CD3+CD56+NKG2C+, CD3+CD56+NKG2C- and CD3+CD56-NKG2C+ T cells. In the group of eight sequenced donors, seven were HCMV-seropositive and one was seronegative.

The TCR was taken from a man aged 50-60 years who received an inactivated influenza vaccine. The chain is built from TRBV21-1 and TRBJ2-3; TRBD2 reflects the table's D call only, with no check against the DNA. TRBV21-1 is deemed a pseudogene. Source: PBMCs from blood, taken on the day of vaccination. The CDR3 region has the DNA TGTGCCAGCAGCACCCCAAGCGAGGGGCCCTGCACAGATACGCAGTATTTT. This gives the protein CASSTPSEGPCTDTQYF.